The clone carrying this T cell receptor (beta chain) was observed a few times. Its antigen is undetermined. With V trimmed by 3 bases and J by 4 bases, 8 bases remained unmatched. The CDR3 consists of 15 residues. CDR1 is SGHDN and CDR2 is FVKESK in the germline V gene. The data stem from a study of beta chain features in type 1 diabetes. Points from the study as a whole: When Type 1 diabetes patients were examined, their TCRB CDR3s proved moderately but significantly shorter in all four CD4+ subsets.

The study reverse transcribed the entire isolated RNA, so it sequenced expressed TCRB transcripts. The repertoire was sequenced with immunoSEQ multiplex PCR; TCRdb's copy has only in-frame clones and lacks some. The sample yields about 900,000 clones, roughly a sixth seen once. The origin of this receptor is a woman between 18 and 29 years old in good health. The V and J genes are TRBV14 and TRBJ2-5; 7 bases map to TRBD1. Sequencing used naive CD4+ T cells from blood. CDR3 amino acids: CASSHSRGFRETQYF. DNA for the CDR3: TGTGCCAGCAGCCACTCCAGGGGGTTCAGAGAGACCCAGTACTTC.